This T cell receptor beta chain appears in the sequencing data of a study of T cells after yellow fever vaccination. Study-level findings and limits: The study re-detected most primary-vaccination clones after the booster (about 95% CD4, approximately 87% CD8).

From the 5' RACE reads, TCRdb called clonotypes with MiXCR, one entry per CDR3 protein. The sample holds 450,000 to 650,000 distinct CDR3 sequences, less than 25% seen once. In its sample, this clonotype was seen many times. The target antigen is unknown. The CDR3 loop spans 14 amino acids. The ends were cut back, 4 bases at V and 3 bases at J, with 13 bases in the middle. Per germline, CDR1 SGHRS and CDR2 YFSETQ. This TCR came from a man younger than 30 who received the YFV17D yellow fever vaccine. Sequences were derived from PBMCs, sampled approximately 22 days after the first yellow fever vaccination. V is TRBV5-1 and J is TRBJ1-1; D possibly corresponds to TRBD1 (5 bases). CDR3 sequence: CASSPQGGDTEAFF. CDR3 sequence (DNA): TGCGCCAGCAGCCCCCAGGGAGGGGACACTGAAGCTTTCTTT.